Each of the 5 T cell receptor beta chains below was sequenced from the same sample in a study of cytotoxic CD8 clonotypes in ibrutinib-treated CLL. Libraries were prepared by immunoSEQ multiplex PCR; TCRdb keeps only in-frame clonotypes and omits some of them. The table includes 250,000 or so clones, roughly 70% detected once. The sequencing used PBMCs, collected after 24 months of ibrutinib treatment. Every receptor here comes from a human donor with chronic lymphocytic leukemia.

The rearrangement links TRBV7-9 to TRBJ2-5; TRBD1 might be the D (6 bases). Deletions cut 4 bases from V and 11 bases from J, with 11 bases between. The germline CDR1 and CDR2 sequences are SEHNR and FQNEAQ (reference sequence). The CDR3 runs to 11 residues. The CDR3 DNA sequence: TGTGCCAGCAGCTCAGGGGAACGGCAGTACTTC. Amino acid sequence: CASSSGERQYF.

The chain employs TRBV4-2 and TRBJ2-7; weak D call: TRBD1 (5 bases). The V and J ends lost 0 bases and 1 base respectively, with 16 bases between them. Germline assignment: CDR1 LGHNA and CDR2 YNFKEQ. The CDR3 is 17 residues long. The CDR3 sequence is CASSQDLFSDISYEQYF. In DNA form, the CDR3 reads TGTGCCAGCAGCCAAGATTTATTTTCGGACATATCCTACGAGCAGTACTTC.

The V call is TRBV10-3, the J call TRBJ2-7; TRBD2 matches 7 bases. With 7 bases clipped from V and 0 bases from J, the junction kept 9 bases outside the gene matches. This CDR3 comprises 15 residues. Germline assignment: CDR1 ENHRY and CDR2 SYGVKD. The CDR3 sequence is CAINSASGYSYEQYF. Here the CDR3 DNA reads TGTGCCATCAACTCGGCTAGCGGTTACTCCTACGAGCAGTACTTC.

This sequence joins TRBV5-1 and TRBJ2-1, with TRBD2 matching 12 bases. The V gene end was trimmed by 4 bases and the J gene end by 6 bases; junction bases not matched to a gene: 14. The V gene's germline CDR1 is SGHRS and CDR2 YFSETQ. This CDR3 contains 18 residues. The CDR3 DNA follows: TGCGCCAGCAGCCCGGGCGGGCTAGCGGGAGGGCTCGGCAATGAGCAGTTCTTC. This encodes CASSPGGLAGGLGNEQFF.

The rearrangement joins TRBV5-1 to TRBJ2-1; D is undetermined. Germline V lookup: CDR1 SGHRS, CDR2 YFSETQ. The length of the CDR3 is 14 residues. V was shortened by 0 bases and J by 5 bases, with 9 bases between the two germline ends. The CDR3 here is CASSLGLNNNEQFF. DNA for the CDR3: TGCGCCAGCAGCTTGGGTCTAAATAACAATGAGCAGTTCTTC. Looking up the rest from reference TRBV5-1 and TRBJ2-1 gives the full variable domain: KAGVTQTPRYLIKTRGQQVTLSCSPISGHRSVSWYQQTPGQGLQFLFEYFSETQRNKGNFPGRFSGRQFSNSRSEMNVSTLELGDSALYLCASSLGLNNNEQFFGPGTRLTVL.